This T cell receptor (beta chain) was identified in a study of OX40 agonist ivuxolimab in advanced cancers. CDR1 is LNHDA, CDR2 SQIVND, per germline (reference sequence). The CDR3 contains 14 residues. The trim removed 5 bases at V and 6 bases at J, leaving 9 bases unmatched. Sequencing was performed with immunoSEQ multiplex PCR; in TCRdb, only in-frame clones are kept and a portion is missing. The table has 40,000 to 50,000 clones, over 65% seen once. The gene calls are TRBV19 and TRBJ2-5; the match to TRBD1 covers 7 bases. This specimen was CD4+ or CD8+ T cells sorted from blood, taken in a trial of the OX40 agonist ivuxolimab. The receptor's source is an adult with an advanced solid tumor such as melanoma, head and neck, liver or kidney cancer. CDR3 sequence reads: CASSYDRVGKTQYF. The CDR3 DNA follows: TGTGCCAGTAGTTACGACAGGGTAGGAAAGACCCAGTACTTC.